The 8 T cell receptor beta chains below all came from one sample that was sequenced in a study of T cell repertoires in cytomegalovirus infection. Antigens for these TCRs are unknown. In TCRdb, the reads were re-called with MiXCR into one record per CDR3 protein. The sample holds over 250,000 distinct CDR3 sequences, approximately 22% seen once. The source material was cultured PBMCs, sampled from culture after CMV antigen stimulation. All receptors derive from a human donor in good health (CMV status not recorded). Some clones in this sample may be carry-over from other donors' samples.

This chain connects TRBV14 to TRBJ2-7, with 7 bases identical to TRBD2. CDR3 length equals 15 residues. With V trimmed by 1 base and J by 2 bases, 5 bases remained unmatched. Germline V gene lookup returns CDR1 SGHDN and CDR2 FVKESK. The CDR3 DNA reads TGTGCCAGCAGCCAAGGGGCTAGCGGCCCCTACGAGCAGTACGTC. Protein sequence: CASSQGASGPYEQYV.

The V gene is TRBV5-1, the J gene TRBJ1-2; D is ambiguous. The V gene lost 4 bases and the J gene lost 1 base, with 14 bases spanning the gap. The CDR3 has 15 residues. CDR1 SGHRS and CDR2 YFSETQ come from the germline V gene. CDR3 sequence: CASSLLTGNNYGYTF. CDR3 DNA sequence: TGCGCCAGCAGCCTACTAACCGGGAATAACTATGGCTACACCTTC.

This clonotype was counted many times. This sequence joins TRBV19 and TRBJ1-2, with D possibly TRBD1 on 6 matching bases. CDR1 and CDR2 from the germline V gene are LNHDA and SQIVND (reference sequence). CDR3 length: 13 residues. Trimming stripped 10 bases from V and 2 bases from J, with 14 bases between. The DNA of the CDR3 is TGTGCCACCTGGGACACTTACAACTATGGCTACACCTTC. Its protein product is CATWDTYNYGYTF.

This clonotype was recorded a few times. The chain has TRBV15 and TRBJ2-1, with D perhaps matching TRBD1 (5 bases). CDR1 LNHNV and CDR2 YYDKDF come from the germline V gene (reference sequence). This CDR3 is 15 amino acids long. V lost 8 bases and J 0 bases, leaving 14 bases between the germline ends. CDR3 DNA: TGTGCCACCGGGGCCGTGGCGAGCTCCTACAATGAGCAGTTCTTC. This sequence encodes CATGAVASSYNEQFF.

DNA of the CDR3: TGTGCCAGCAGTCCAGGACAGGGGTGGGTCCAAGAGACCCAGTACTTC. It yields the protein CASSPGQGWVQETQYF. The chain has TRBV7-2 and TRBJ2-5, with 9 bases that match TRBD1. The J segment lost 1 base and the V segment lost 6 bases, leaving 9 bases of the junction unmatched. There are 16 residues in the CDR3. Germline V lookup: CDR1 SGHTA, CDR2 FQGNSA.

DNA of the CDR3: TGTGCCAGTAGGCGGGAGGAAGGTGTGAATGAGCAGTTCTTC. It is translated as CASRREEGVNEQFF. The chain links TRBV19 to TRBJ2-1, with TRBD2 identical over 8 bases. The ends lost 6 bases at V and 7 bases at J; junction bases unmatched: 8. This CDR3 has 14 residues. The germline CDR1 and CDR2 sequences are LNHDA and SQIVND (reference sequence). Complete variable domain (other parts from reference TRBV19 and TRBJ2-1): DGGITQSPKYLFRKEGQNVTLSCEQNLNHDAMYWYRQDPGQGLRLIYYSQIVNDFQKGDIAEGYSVSREKKESFPLTVTSAQKNPTAFYLCASRREEGVNEQFFGPGTRLTVL.

The chain is built from TRBV12-3 or TRBV12-4 and TRBJ2-7, with 7 bases fitting TRBD1. CDR3 length equals 14 residues. Germline trimming cut 5 bases from V and 1 base from J; bases unmatched to any gene: 5. The DNA of the CDR3 is TGTGCCAGCAGTCAGGGGGTAGGGTCCTACGAGCAGTACTTC. This sequence encodes CASSQGVGSYEQYF.

The rearrangement joins TRBV6-5 to TRBJ2-3; D not certain. The V gene's germline CDR1 is MNHEY and CDR2 SVGAGI. This CDR3 comprises 13 residues. V lost 8 bases, J lost 0 bases, and 9 bases lay in between. CDR3 DNA sequence: TGTGCCAGCGTAGGCCGGAGCACAGATACGCAGTATTTT. Its protein product is CASVGRSTDTQYF.